This T cell receptor (beta chain) was retrieved from a study of identifying expanded T cells in peripheral blood. Per the germline V gene, CDR1 is MGHRA and CDR2 is YSYEKL. This CDR3 has 16 residues. V dropped 3 bases and J dropped 0; count of bases not matched to a gene: 4. Healthy donors had no documented immune events, such as infections, while sampled. Sequenced by immunoSEQ multiplex PCR; TCRdb stores in-frame clones only, minus some. The sample lists around 63,000 clones, around 87% seen once, with just over 4.5% in the top ten. The J gene is TRBJ2-7, the V gene TRBV4-1; 11 bases match TRBD1. The sequencing input was blood. The receptor was derived from a person aged 18-69 years in good health. The CDR3 loop is CASSHPGTGGSYEQYF. CDR3 in DNA: TGCGCCAGCAGCCATCCCGGGACAGGGGGCTCCTACGAGCAGTACTTC.